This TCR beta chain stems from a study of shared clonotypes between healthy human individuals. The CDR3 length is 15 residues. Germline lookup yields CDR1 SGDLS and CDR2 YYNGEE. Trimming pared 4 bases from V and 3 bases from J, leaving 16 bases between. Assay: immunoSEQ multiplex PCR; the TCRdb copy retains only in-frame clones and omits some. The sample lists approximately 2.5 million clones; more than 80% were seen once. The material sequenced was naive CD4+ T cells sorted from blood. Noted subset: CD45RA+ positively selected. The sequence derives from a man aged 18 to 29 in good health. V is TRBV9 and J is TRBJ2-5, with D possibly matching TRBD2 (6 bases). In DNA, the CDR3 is TGTGCCAGCAGCCCACCCGGGACTGTTAAAGAGACCCAGTACTTC. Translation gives CASSPPGTVKETQYF.